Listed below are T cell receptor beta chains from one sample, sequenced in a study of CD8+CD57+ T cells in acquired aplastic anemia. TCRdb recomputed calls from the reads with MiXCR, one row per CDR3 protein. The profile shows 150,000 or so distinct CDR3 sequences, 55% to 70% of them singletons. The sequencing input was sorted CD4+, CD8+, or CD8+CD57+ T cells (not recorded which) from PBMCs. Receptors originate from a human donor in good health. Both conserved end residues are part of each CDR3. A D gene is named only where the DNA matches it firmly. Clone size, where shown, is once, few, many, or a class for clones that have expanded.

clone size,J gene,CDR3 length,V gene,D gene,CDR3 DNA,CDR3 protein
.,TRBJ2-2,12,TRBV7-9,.,TGTGCCAGCACCACCATTGCCGGGGAGCTGTTTTTT,CASTTIAGELFF
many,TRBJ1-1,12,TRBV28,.,TGTGCCAGCCTCAGGTGGGGCACTGAAGCTTTCTTT,CASLRWGTEAFF
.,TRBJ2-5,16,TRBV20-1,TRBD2,TGCAGTGCTAGAGATCTTCTAGCGGGAGCGACAAAGACCCAGTACTTC,CSARDLLAGATKTQYF
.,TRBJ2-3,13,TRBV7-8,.,TGTGCCAGCAACCAATTAAGGCGGGATACGCAGTATTTT,CASNQLRRDTQYF
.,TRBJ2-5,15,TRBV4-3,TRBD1,TGCGCCAGCAGCCCATATGGGAACAGGGGAGAGACCCAGTACTTC,CASSPYGNRGETQYF
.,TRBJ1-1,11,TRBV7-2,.,TGTGCCAGCAGCTTGTTGACACTTACCTTCTTT,CASSLLTLTFF
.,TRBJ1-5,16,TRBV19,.,TGTGCCAGTAGCAGAATCAGGGTCTTAGGAGATCAGCCCCAGCATTTT,CASSRIRVLGDQPQHF
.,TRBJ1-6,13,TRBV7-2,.,TGTGCCAGCACCCCATTGGGAGTCTCACCCCTCCACTTT,CASTPLGVSPLHF
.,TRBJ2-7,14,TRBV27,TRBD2,TGTGCCAGCAGTTTTACTAGCGGACCCTACGAGCAGTACTTC,CASSFTSGPYEQYF
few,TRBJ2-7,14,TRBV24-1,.,TGTGCCACCAGTGATTTGGACAGACCTTACGAGCAGTACTTC,CATSDLDRPYEQYF
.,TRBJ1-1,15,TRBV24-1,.,TGTGCCACCAGTGATTTTAGCCAGGGGAACACTGAAGCTTTCTTT,CATSDFSQGNTEAFF
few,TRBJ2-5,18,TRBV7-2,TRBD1,TGTGCCAGCAGCTTAGGCCCACTGAGCAGGGGGATGGGGGAGACCCAGTACTTC,CASSLGPLSRGMGETQYF
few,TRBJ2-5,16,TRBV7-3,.,TGTGCCAGCAGCTTAACGTCGGGACTGTTTCAAGAGACCCAGTACTTC,CASSLTSGLFQETQYF